A single sample is the source of the 24 T cell receptor beta chains below, sequenced in a study of blood T cell dynamics during melanoma immunotherapy (dated by TCRdb to the early 2020s). According to the study, the label for this sample's time point signals: week 3, after first cycle of checkpoint inhibitor. Libraries were prepared through the immunoSEQ multiplex PCR assay. The table comes from immuneACCESS by way of TCRdb, which keeps in-frame sequences with V and J called. Part of the clones is missing from these tables; in studies checked, under half for an unresolved V gene and the rest for unknown reasons. The sample includes some 8,200 clones, with 88% observed a single time. The leading ten clones occupy 2% to 2.5% of the sample. Sequenced here: blood, sampled from a patient treated with checkpoint blockade. These receptors all stem from a human donor with melanoma.

The rearrangement uses TRBV9 and TRBJ1-3; TRBD1 might be the D (6 bases). The CDR3 extends over 17 amino acids. With 4 bases removed from V and 6 bases from J, the gap between germline ends came to 23 bases. Germline values: CDR1 SGDLS, CDR2 YYNGEE. CDR3: CASSLGTGTPGSNTIYF. CDR3 nucleotides: TGTGCCAGCAGCCTAGGAACAGGGACCCCTGGGTCAAACACCATATATTTT.

This clone was seen only once. The V and J genes are TRBV28 and TRBJ2-7; 14 positions agree with TRBD2. V was pared by 4 bases and J by 7 bases, with 6 bases of the junction left unmatched. There are 15 residues in the CDR3. Germline V gene sequence: CDR1 MDHEN, CDR2 SYDVKM. CDR3 DNA sequence: TGTGCCAGCAGTTCGGGACTAGCGGGAGTGAGAGAGCAGTACTTC. Its translation: CASSSGLAGVREQYF.

The rearrangement links TRBV7-3 to TRBJ1-2; D gene uncertain. The CDR3 runs to 14 residues. The V gene's germline CDR1 is SGHTA and CDR2 FQGTGA. Between the trimmed V and J ends, which lost 2 bases and 2 bases, there was a span of 9 bases. The CDR3 loop is CASSLGPENYGYTF. The CDR3 coding sequence is TGTGCCAGCAGCTTAGGCCCGGAGAACTATGGCTACACCTTC.

This chain joins TRBV6-5 and TRBJ2-7; 7 bases align to TRBD2. Germline V gene lookup returns CDR1 MNHEY and CDR2 SVGAGI. CDR3 length equals 16 residues. The trim removed 4 bases at V and 0 bases at J, leaving 9 bases unmatched. The CDR3, as DNA: TGTGCCAGCAGTTCTCCCCGGACTAGTTCCTCCTACGAGCAGTACTTC. This gives the protein CASSSPRTSSSYEQYF.

This sequence joins TRBV30 and TRBJ1-1; no clear D. This CDR3 contains 12 residues. V lost 4 bases to trimming and J lost 5 bases, with 11 bases between them. CDR1 is GTSNPN, CDR2 SVGIG, per germline (reference sequence). The CDR3 is CAWKYVRTEAFF. In DNA form, the CDR3 reads TGTGCCTGGAAGTATGTCCGGACTGAAGCTTTCTTT.

The V gene is TRBV7-6, the J gene TRBJ1-2; D uncertain. With 5 bases removed from V and 4 bases from J, the gap between germline ends came to 11 bases. This CDR3 spans 13 amino acids. Germline values: CDR1 SGHVS, CDR2 FNYEAQ. CDR3 sequence (DNA): TGTGCCAGCAGCCTTGGAGAGATCTATGGCTACACCTTC. This gives the protein CASSLGEIYGYTF.

The gene calls are TRBV7-2 and TRBJ1-5; D perhaps matches TRBD1 (5 bases). The CDR3 has 14 residues. V was cut by 1 base and J by 2 bases, with 6 bases left in between. Germline values: CDR1 SGHTA, CDR2 FQGNSA. In DNA, the CDR3 is TGTGCCAGCAGCTTAGAAGGGGGCAATCAGCCCCAGCATTTT. It is translated as CASSLEGGNQPQHF.

The CDR3 DNA is TGTGCCAGCTCACCACCGGGACAGGGGAGGGCACCCCTCCACTTT. Translating gives CASSPPGQGRAPLHF. The V gene is TRBV18, the J gene TRBJ1-6; 10 bases match TRBD1. From germline, CDR1 is KGHSH and CDR2 LQKENI. This CDR3 is 15 amino acids long. Trimming cost V 0 bases and J 11 bases; bases outside gene matches: 4.

This clone was observed a single time. CDR3 bases: TGTGCCAGCAGCAAAAAGGACAGGGGTAGGTACGAGCAGTACTTC. Protein sequence: CASSKKDRGRYEQYF. V gene TRBV21-1 combines with J gene TRBJ2-7; whether TRBD1, the table's D call, matches the DNA was not checked. TRBV21-1 is labeled a pseudogene. This CDR3 has 15 residues.

This CDR3 reads CASSSMTGVVEGYTF. The CDR3 DNA reads as TGTGCCAGCAGCTCCATGACAGGGGTGGTGGAGGGCTACACCTTC. This chain joins TRBV5-5 and TRBJ1-2; TRBD1 aligns across 8 bases. V lost 3 bases, J lost 8 bases, and 12 bases stayed unmatched. CDR3 size: 15 residues. Per germline, CDR1 SGHKS and CDR2 YYEKEE (reference sequence).

This clone occurred once. The V call is TRBV19, the J call TRBJ1-1; unclear D gene. The CDR3 length is 14 residues. Deletions cut 4 bases from V and 5 bases from J, with 14 bases between. Germline-derived CDR1 and CDR2 are LNHDA and SQIVND (reference sequence). The CDR3: CASSSLDGGTEAFF. Written as DNA, the CDR3 is TGTGCCAGTAGTAGCCTAGACGGTGGGACTGAAGCTTTCTTT. Based on the CDR3 plus reference TRBV19 and TRBJ1-1, the full variable domain is DGGITQSPKYLFRKEGQNVTLSCEQNLNHDAMYWYRQDPGQGLRLIYYSQIVNDFQKGDIAEGYSVSREKKESFPLTVTSAQKNPTAFYLCASSSLDGGTEAFFGQGTRLTVV.

This clone was seen a few times. The rearrangement uses TRBV7-8 and TRBJ1-2, with 10 positions matching TRBD1. CDR1 is SGHVS and CDR2 is FQNEAQ in the germline V gene. The CDR3 spans 16 residues. Trimming removed 1 base from V and 4 bases from J; junction bases left unmatched: 6. The CDR3 is CASSLGPRTGGYGYTF. CDR3 in DNA: TGTGCCAGCAGCTTAGGACCGAGGACAGGGGGCTATGGCTACACCTTC.

The chain recombines TRBV7-8 with TRBJ1-5; D uncertain. Deletions cut 1 base from V and 4 bases from J, with 5 bases between. The CDR3 covers 13 residues. The germline gives CDR1 SGHVS, CDR2 FQNEAQ. This chain's CDR3 is CASSLVRNQPQHF. The CDR3 DNA follows: TGTGCCAGCAGCTTAGTGAGAAATCAGCCCCAGCATTTT. Full variable domain (rest looked up from reference TRBV7-8 and TRBJ1-5): GAGVSQSPRYKVAKRGQDVALRCDPISGHVSLFWYQQALGQGPEFLTYFQNEAQLDKSGLPSDRFFAERPEGSVSTLKIQRTQQEDSAVYLCASSLVRNQPQHFGDGTRLSIL.

The gene calls are TRBV28 and TRBJ2-7; 8 positions agree with TRBD1. Looked up from germline, CDR1 is MDHEN and CDR2 is SYDVKM. V trimming: 10 bases; J trimming: 3 bases; junction bases outside the gene matches: 8. There are 13 residues in the CDR3. The CDR3 coding sequence is TGTGCCATCCAACGGACAGGGAACTACGAGCAGTACTTC. This sequence encodes CAIQRTGNYEQYF.

This chain connects TRBV6-5 to TRBJ2-7; TRBD1 agrees at 7 bases. The germline V gene has CDR1 MNHEY and CDR2 SVGAGI. This CDR3 is built from 14 residues. The V segment lost 10 bases and the J segment 2 bases; nucleotides outside the gene matches: 11. The DNA of the CDR3 is TGTGCCACTCAAGAGGACAGGCTTACCTACGAGCAGTACTTC. This gives the protein CATQEDRLTYEQYF.

This clone has a handful of counts. The chain joins TRBV7-3 to TRBJ1-1; no definite D call. V was pared by 3 bases and J by 1 base, with 6 bases between. CDR1 is SGHTA, CDR2 FQGTGA, per germline. The CDR3 consists of 13 residues. The CDR3 protein is CASSFDPNTEAFF. CDR3 DNA sequence: TGTGCCAGCAGCTTCGACCCGAACACTGAAGCTTTCTTT.

The chain employs TRBV28 and TRBJ1-2; D remains unclear. CDR1 and CDR2 from the germline V gene are MDHEN and SYDVKM. Trimming cost V 2 bases and J 6 bases, with 13 bases left between them. The CDR3 sequence is 14 residues long. This chain's CDR3 is CASSLRGYPDGYTF. CDR3 coding DNA: TGTGCCAGCAGTTTACGGGGTTACCCTGATGGCTACACCTTC.

The chain combines TRBV10-3 with TRBJ2-7; 8 nucleotides align to TRBD2. V dropped 5 bases and J dropped 7; count of bases not matched to a gene: 7. From germline, CDR1 is ENHRY and CDR2 SYGVKD. The CDR3 runs 13 residues. The CDR3 region is CAISISGTREQYF. In DNA form, the CDR3 reads TGTGCCATCAGTATATCCGGGACTAGAGAGCAGTACTTC.

The rearrangement joins TRBV10-3 to TRBJ1-3; 10 nucleotides match TRBD1. Germline CDR1 ENHRY, CDR2 SYGVKD. V lost 7 bases to trimming and J lost 4 bases; unmatched junction nucleotides: 13. CDR3 length: 17 residues. Here the CDR3 reads CAIKTGTGVVTGNTIYF. The DNA for the CDR3 is TGTGCCATCAAGACCGGGACAGGGGTTGTAACAGGAAACACCATATATTTT.

This chain uses TRBV19 with TRBJ1-2; D may be TRBD1 (5 bases). Trimming shortened V by 5 bases and J by 2 bases, and 15 bases separated the two germline ends. The germline V gene encodes CDR1 LNHDA and CDR2 SQIVND (reference sequence). CDR3 size: 15 residues. CDR3 nucleotide sequence: TGTGCCAGTAGTGGTCAGGGAGTTCCCAACTATGGCTACACCTTC. Residues: CASSGQGVPNYGYTF.

This chain connects TRBV18 to TRBJ2-2; a possible D gene is TRBD1 (6 bases). With 8 bases removed from V and 0 bases from J, the gap between germline ends came to 22 bases. The CDR3 length is 18 residues. Germline CDR1 reads KGHSH; CDR2 reads LQKENI. The CDR3: CASPGGTGYNSNTGELFF. CDR3 sequence (DNA): TGTGCCAGCCCAGGTGGCACAGGGTATAACTCGAACACCGGGGAGCTGTTTTTT.

This clone has only a few counts. The chain employs TRBV6-5 and TRBJ2-7; 13 bases are a match to TRBD2. Germline V gives CDR1 MNHEY, CDR2 SVGAGI. V was pared by 0 bases and J by 6 bases, with 5 bases of the junction left unmatched. The length of the CDR3 is 16 residues. The DNA of the CDR3 is TGTGCCAGCAGTTACTCGAGACTAGCGGGAGGCGGCGAGCAGTACTTC. Translation gives CASSYSRLAGGGEQYF.

CDR3 sequence (DNA): TGCGCCAGCAGCCAAGAAGGGATGGGAAATCTTCGGCAGTTCTTC. Translation gives CASSQEGMGNLRQFF. This chain joins TRBV4-3 and TRBJ2-1, with D unresolved. The CDR3 covers 15 residues. V shed 0 bases and J shed 12 bases, with 18 bases lying between them. Looked up from germline, CDR1 is LGHNA and CDR2 is YSLEER.

V is TRBV7-9 and J is TRBJ1-4; 9 nucleotides line up with TRBD1. Germline values: CDR1 SEHNR, CDR2 FQNEAQ (reference sequence). The CDR3 runs to 16 residues. With 5 bases clipped from V and 7 bases from J, the junction kept 11 bases outside the gene matches. In DNA form, the CDR3 reads TGTGCCAGCAGCGTCGACAGGGGGAAGAGGACTGAAAAACTGTTTTTT. Translating gives CASSVDRGKRTEKLFF.